This T cell receptor (beta chain) derives from a study of shared clonotypes between healthy human individuals. Study-level information: The composition of the donors was a couple of women and a few men aged 18 to 49.

Deletions cut 0 bases from V and 0 bases from J, with 7 bases between. This CDR3 is 14 amino acids long. Per germline, CDR1 SGDLS and CDR2 YYNGEE. Whole-study results and caveats: Some clonotypes were shared by all four sorted-subset donors, while others were not shared. The non-shared ones had lower generation probabilities than the shared ones.

Per the original methods: For the immunoSEQ data, sequences were junction-only without quality scores, so filtering differed. Libraries were prepared by immunoSEQ multiplex PCR; TCRdb keeps only in-frame clonotypes and omits some of them. That table furnishes V, J and clone size, whereas the DNA furnished D and trimming. The profile shows roughly 220,000 clones, 65% of them singletons. In the case of this clone: Its matching antigen is unknown.

Specimen: memory CD4+ T cells sorted from blood. Subset reported: CD45RA-negative fraction. This TCR came from a man between 25 and 39 years old in good health. The chain joins TRBV9 to TRBJ2-7, with D unclear. Here the CDR3 reads CASSVEDRSYEQYF. The CDR3 DNA reads as TGTGCCAGCAGCGTAGAGGACCGCTCCTACGAGCAGTACTTC.